These T cell receptor beta chains were read from a single sample in a study of blood T cell repertoires in COVID-19. Profiled with immunoSEQ multiplex PCR; TCRdb holds only in-frame clones, not every one. The table includes 95,000 to 100,000 clones, around 90% detected once. Sample: peripheral blood. The origin of the receptors is a human donor with COVID-19, enrolled during active disease. The donor label of this sample is uncertain. Each CDR3 is given with its conserved first and last residue. D genes are given only for firm matches. Size tells how often a clone was seen (once, few, many) or the class of an expanded clone, and some rows leave it out.

d_gene	v_gene	j_gene	len	abundance	CDR3nt	CDR3aa
TRBD1	TRBV5-1	TRBJ1-2	14	-	TGCGCCAGCAGCGAGGGGACAGCGAACTATGGCTACACCTTC	CASSEGTANYGYTF
TRBD1	TRBV7-9	TRBJ1-4	15	-	TGTGCCAGCAGCGCGGGACAGCTCGTTGATGAAAAACTGTTTTTT	CASSAGQLVDEKLFF
TRBD1	TRBV7-8	TRBJ1-4	16	-	TGTGCCAGCAAGGAAGGGGTTGCAGGGGGCCTCGGAAAACTGTTTTTT	CASKEGVAGGLGKLFF
-	TRBV5-1	TRBJ2-2	16	-	TGCGCCAGCAGCTTGAGGACGGGAGCGAACACCGGGGAGCTGTTTTTT	CASSLRTGANTGELFF
-	TRBV18	TRBJ1-6	16	-	TGTGCCAGCTCACCCACTGTTTCAGGGGAAGTTTCACCCCTCCACTTT	CASSPTVSGEVSPLHF
TRBD1	TRBV6-6	TRBJ1-4	15	-	TGTGCCAGCAGTTATTCCGGGACAGGGAGTGAAAAACTGTTTTTT	CASSYSGTGSEKLFF
-	TRBV30	TRBJ1-5	15	few	TGTGCCTGGAGTGTGGGCGGGAATAGCAATCAGCCCCAGCATTTT	CAWSVGGNSNQPQHF
TRBD1	TRBV18	TRBJ1-6	19	-	TGTGCCAGCTCACCACTAAGACGACAGGGGAGGGAAACATTGGAGCCCCTCCACTTT	CASSPLRRQGRETLEPLHF
TRBD1	TRBV3-1/TRBV3-2	TRBJ1-5	13	once	TGTGCCAGCAGCCAAAACAGGGGACAGCCCCAGCATTTT	CASSQNRGQPQHF
TRBD1	TRBV11-1	TRBJ2-2	15	-	TGTGCCAGCAGCTTGGGGACAGGGGGCACCGGGGAGCTGTTTTTT	CASSLGTGGTGELFF
TRBD1	TRBV24-1	TRBJ2-2	15	-	TGTGCCACCAGTGACCCGGGGACAGCGGCCGGGGAGCTGTTTTTT	CATSDPGTAAGELFF
TRBD1	TRBV5-8	TRBJ2-3	17	-	TGTGCCAGCAGCTTGGACGGGACAGGGGAGGGCACAGATACGCAGTATTTT	CASSLDGTGEGTDTQYF
-	TRBV4-1	TRBJ1-1	14	once	TGCGCCAGCAGCCAAGCACAGATGAACACTGAAGCTTTCTTT	CASSQAQMNTEAFF
-	TRBV20-1	TRBJ2-1	11	-	TGCAGTGCCCCCCGAGGGGGGGCACTGTTCTTC	CSAPRGGALFF
TRBD2	TRBV7-8	TRBJ2-1	16	-	TGTGCCAGCAGCTCCCCCTCCGGGACTAGTAAGAATGAGCAGTTCTTC	CASSSPSGTSKNEQFF
TRBD1	TRBV5-1	TRBJ1-1	16	-	TGCGCCAGCAGCTTGTGGTCTACAGGGGTTGGAGCTGAAGCTTTCTTT	CASSLWSTGVGAEAFF
TRBD1	TRBV15	TRBJ2-7	17	-	TGTGCCACCAGCAGCCTGATCCTCGGGACAGCCTCCTACGAGCAGTACTTC	CATSSLILGTASYEQYF
TRBD1	TRBV24-1	TRBJ2-3	16	-	TGTGCCACCAGTGATTTGGGCGACAGGGCCGCAGATACGCAGTATTTT	CATSDLGDRAADTQYF
TRBD2	TRBV7-9	TRBJ2-3	17	-	TGTGCCAGCAGCCTAGCCCGCGGGGGGGTGCTCACAGATACGCAGTATTTT	CASSLARGGVLTDTQYF
TRBD1	TRBV6-5	TRBJ2-7	14	-	TGTGCCAGCAGTTACGAGGGACAGAGTTACGAGCAGTACTTC	CASSYEGQSYEQYF